This TCR beta chain emerged from a study of CD8+ T cells in alopecia areata. Study information: Patients in the treated group were given tofacitinib by mouth, 5 to 10 mg twice a day. Scalp area affected, as a percentage, set the severity score of treated patients. Tofacitinib exposure lasted 6 to 18 months, followed by 6 months off drug. The study's findings and limits: Affected lesional scalp, above all in alopecia totalis/universalis, was more clonal than normal scalp.

With regard to this clone: As yet, its antigen is unknown.

V was pared by 2 bases and J by 1 base, with 7 bases between. The CDR3 is made up of 14 amino acids. Germline V gene lookup returns CDR1 SGHRS and CDR2 YFSETQ. Extracted from the samples, RNA was reverse transcribed into cDNA to serve as the sequencing template. The assay was immunoSEQ multiplex PCR, and TCRdb's table has in-frame clones only and misses some. Among around 300,000 clones, about 62% were seen once, and the ten largest hold 0.75% to 0.95%. Described treatment: oral pan-JAK inhibitor, 5-10 mg twice daily. V and J are TRBV5-1 and TRBJ1-3; D is ambiguous. The receptor was isolated from a human donor with alopecia areata. The starting material was CD4+ T cells sorted from blood, obtained at roughly week 53, from a patient treated with tofacitinib. The CDR3 DNA is TGCGCCAGCAGCTTTGACGGGTCTGGAAACACCATATATTTT. Translated, it gives CASSFDGSGNTIYF.